This T cell receptor beta chain was sequenced during a study of cytomegalovirus exposure and HLA in healthy donors. Study conclusions and caveats: Some highly shared sequence variants likely arose as a pipeline artifact. Cytomegalovirus association was listed for 150 or so TCR beta chains. Published work reported that the classifier diagnosed cytomegalovirus status with high specificity and sensitivity. Per a prior analysis, the majority of TCR beta V segments were productive roughly 87% or roughly 30% of the time.

With respect to this clone: Its specificity is not known. Germline and junction disagree at one end, which may indicate a read error.

This CDR3 region has 15 residues. Germline V gene sequence: CDR1 SGHAT, CDR2 FQNNGV. 60 Vbeta and 13 Jbeta primers were used in PCR. The method was immunoSEQ multiplex PCR; TCRdb's version includes in-frame clones alone and lacks a portion of them. The table shows about 140,000 clones, with approximately 61% occurring only once. The sequencing input was PBMCs. The gene calls are TRBV11-2 and TRBJ1-3, with D possibly being TRBD1 (6 bases). This TCR came from a human donor in good health. This CDR3 is CASSRQVLSGNAIYF. In DNA, the CDR3 is TGTGCCAGCAGCCGACAGGTCCTCTCTGGAAACGCCATATATTTT.